This T cell receptor (beta chain) was profiled in a study of T cells in Graves' hyperthyroidism and ophthalmopathy. Study-level information: At the time of initial diagnosis and before any treatment, peripheral blood was collected. Study observations and caveats: Researchers found most expanded thyroid clonotypes above 0.001 in blood as well.

Trimming removed 11 bases at V and 2 bases at J, with 19 bases between. CDR1 is ENHRY, CDR2 SYGVKD, per germline. The CDR3 consists of 14 residues. TCR beta CDR3 regions were amplified from RNA. During a first-round RT-PCR of the TCR CDR3, the HTBI primer set was used. Using its own MiXCR run on the multiplex PCR reads, TCRdb lists one record per CDR3 protein. The sample has some 550,000 distinct CDR3 sequences, around 15% seen once. Concerning this clonotype itself: Antigen specificity is unknown.

A patient was excluded if there was uncontrolled infection, other autoimmune disease, pregnancy or lactation. The receptor comes from a woman in her thirties or forties with Graves' ophthalmopathy. The chain carries TRBV10-3 and TRBJ2-7, with a possible D match to TRBD1 (6 bases). The sample comprised blood. The CDR3 loop reads CAAREGGSTYEQYF. The CDR3 DNA reads as TGTGCCGCCCGGGAAGGGGGAAGTACCTACGAGCAGTACTTC.